The entry below gives a single T cell receptor (beta chain) sequence along with its context. Its antigen is currently unknown. The germline gene is not matched at one end of the junction; a read error may be the cause. A modified ARM-PCR protocol with three rounds of nested PCR amplified TCRbeta. One entry per CDR3 protein results from TCRdb running MiXCR on the multiplex PCR reads. The sample records 78,000 or so distinct CDR3 sequences, 65% to 90% being singletons. The data were obtained in a study of tumor and adjacent non-tumor tissue in lung cancer. Study at large: There were around 11 adenocarcinoma, a couple of squamous cell carcinoma and 1 small cell lung cancer cases. Each sample yielded 3.5 million to 4.5 million productive TCRbeta reads on average. General observations from the study: Tumor TCR diversity, when higher, was linked to shorter survival. Compared with tumor, normal lung showed significantly lower TCR diversity.

Germline-derived CDR1 and CDR2 are SQVTM and ANQGSEA. The CDR3 covers 13 residues. RNA was extracted from bulk tissue without any cell sorting. The chain has TRBV29-1 and TRBJ2-7; D tentatively reads TRBD1 or TRBD2 (6 bases each). The source of this sequence is a woman aged 45-65 years with non-small cell lung cancer. Material for sequencing was lung tumor tissue. CDR3 sequence (DNA): TGCAGCGTTGATGGTAGGGGGGTAGAGAAGCAGCACTTC. Residues: CSVDGRGVEKQHF.